This TCR beta chain is from a study of blood T cell repertoires in COVID-19. Study-level information: The origin of the acute and convalescent COVID-19 samples was the United States, Italy and Spain. PBMCs, B-cell-depleted T cells, or T cells provided the cDNA or gDNA that made up the material.

The V segment lost 4 bases and the J segment 6 bases; nucleotides outside the gene matches: 4. The CDR3 length is 13 residues. Germline V gene data show CDR1 as MNHEY and CDR2 as SMNVEV (reference sequence). Authors' methods: Reference gene primer amplification gave nucleated cell count estimates. The protocol was immunoSEQ multiplex PCR, while the TCRdb copy is restricted to in-frame clones and leaves out a portion. The V and J calls and clone size are taken from that table; D and trimming were inferred from the DNA. The table shows around 300,000 clones, with 65% to 90% occurring only once. This chain joins TRBV27 and TRBJ1-2; 8 bases map to TRBD1. The sample was peripheral blood. This TCR derives from a human donor in a cohort sampled during active COVID-19. CDR3 protein: CASSWTGLNGYTF. CDR3 DNA sequence: TGTGCCAGCAGTTGGACAGGGCTTAATGGCTACACCTTC.